The 21 T cell receptor beta chains reported below all come from one sample, sequenced in a study of early T cells in non-severe SARS-CoV-2 infection. TCRdb reanalysed the 5' RACE reads using MiXCR and keeps one entry per CDR3 protein. The table lists 75,000 to 80,000 distinct CDR3 sequences, roughly 10% of them singletons. The material was whole blood, obtained at baseline. The receptor set was obtained from an adult who was a healthcare worker with PCR-confirmed SARS-CoV-2 infection or an uninfected control (not recorded which).

This clonotype was counted ten times or more. J is TRBJ2-2 and V is TRBV12-3 or TRBV12-4; D not certain. CDR3 length: 18 amino acids. V was clipped by 5 bases and J by 8 bases, with 27 bases between them. This CDR3 reads CASSNVRPWTAQSGELFF. DNA of the CDR3: TGTGCCAGCAGTAACGTTCGACCTTGGACGGCCCAGTCAGGGGAGCTGTTTTTT.

This clonotype was picked up a small number of times. The V call is TRBV14, the J call TRBJ2-1; D possibly uses TRBD1 or TRBD2 (5 bases each). The V and J ends lost 3 bases and 0 bases respectively, with 15 bases between them. CDR1 and CDR2 (germline): SGHDN, FVKESK. This CDR3 region has 17 residues. The CDR3 region has the DNA TGTGCCAGCAGCCAGGACCGGGGCCCGAGCTCCTACAATGAGCAGTTCTTC. It codes for CASSQDRGPSSYNEQFF.

A few counts support this clonotype. This sequence joins TRBV5-1 and TRBJ2-3, with 11 bases matching TRBD2. Per the germline V gene, CDR1 is SGHRS and CDR2 is YFSETQ. Trimming took 7 bases from V and 2 from J; bases not matched to a gene: 6. The CDR3 has 15 amino acids. The CDR3 reads CASSPSGGNTDTQYF. The DNA for the CDR3 is TGCGCCAGCTCCCCTAGCGGGGGGAACACAGATACGCAGTATTTT.

Many counts were recorded for this clonotype. The chain uses TRBV25-1 and TRBJ2-1; 9 bases match TRBD1. J gave up 8 bases and V 8 bases, and 7 bases lay outside the gene matches. The CDR3 runs to 13 residues. The V gene's germline CDR1 is MGHDK and CDR2 SYGVNS. This chain's CDR3 is CASGGQGVDEQFF. CDR3 nucleotides: TGTGCCAGCGGGGGACAGGGTGTCGATGAGCAGTTCTTC.

This clonotype was recorded at least ten times. The CDR3 coding sequence is TGTGCCAGTAGGGGACTTGCAGGGGCCCAGTACTTC. Protein sequence: CASRGLAGAQYF. V is TRBV19 and J is TRBJ2-5; D is possibly TRBD1 or TRBD2 (6 bases each). V lost 6 bases and J lost 9, with 14 bases in between. Germline CDR1 is LNHDA and CDR2 is SQIVND (reference sequence). This CDR3 has 12 residues.

This clonotype was counted at least ten times. The gene calls are TRBV11-2 and TRBJ2-2, with 8 bases identical to TRBD1. Germline V gives CDR1 SGHAT, CDR2 FQNNGV. Trimming cost V 3 bases and J 2 bases; bases outside gene matches: 2. The CDR3 loop spans 15 amino acids. DNA of the CDR3: TGTGCCAGCAGCTTTTCAGGGGGCAACACCGGGGAGCTGTTTTTT. Amino acid sequence: CASSFSGGNTGELFF.

The sample holds a few counts of this clonotype. V and J are TRBV19 and TRBJ1-6; a weak D match, TRBD1 (5 bases). Germline assignment: CDR1 LNHDA and CDR2 SQIVND (reference sequence). The length of the CDR3 is 15 residues. Trimming took 9 bases from V and 0 from J, leaving 12 bases between them. CDR3: CASGAQSSYNSPLHF. The DNA for the CDR3 is TGTGCCAGCGGGGCCCAGAGCTCCTATAATTCACCCCTCCACTTT.

The table lists this clonotype with many counts. This chain joins TRBV20-1 and TRBJ2-7, with 13 bases aligning to TRBD2. V gave up 7 bases and J gave up 2 bases; unmatched junction bases: 5. This CDR3 contains 14 residues. The germline V gene encodes CDR1 DFQATT and CDR2 SNEGSKA (reference sequence). In DNA, the CDR3 is TGCAGTGGGTCCGGGACTAGCGGGGCCTACGAGCAGTACTTC. It is translated as CSGSGTSGAYEQYF.

Ten or more counts support this clonotype. The chain joins TRBV7-9 to TRBJ2-7; unclear D gene. Germline V gene sequence: CDR1 SEHNR, CDR2 FQNEAQ (reference sequence). The CDR3 runs to 11 residues. V was trimmed by 5 bases and J by 4 bases, leaving 6 bases between them. CDR3: CASSPLYEQYF. As DNA, the CDR3 is TGTGCCAGCAGCCCATTGTACGAGCAGTACTTC. The whole variable domain, filled in from reference TRBV7-9 and TRBJ2-7, reads DTGVSQNPRHKITKRGQNVTFRCDPISEHNRLYWYRQTLGQGPEFLTYFQNEAQLEKSRLLSDRFSAERPKGSFSTLEIQRTEQGDSAMYLCASSPLYEQYFGPGTRLTVT.

In this sample, this clonotype turned up many times. The genes are TRBV11-2 and TRBJ1-3, with TRBD1 matching 10 bases. Germline loops: CDR1 SGHAT, CDR2 FQNNGV. This CDR3 has 16 residues. V lost 2 bases, J lost 2 bases, and 3 bases stayed unmatched. CDR3 sequence: CASSLRQGAAGNTIYF. The DNA for the CDR3 is TGTGCCAGCAGCTTAAGACAGGGGGCGGCTGGAAACACCATATATTTT.

Ten or more counts support this clonotype. The genes are TRBV20-1 and TRBJ1-6; a weak D match, TRBD1 (6 bases). Germline V gene data show CDR1 as DFQATT and CDR2 as SNEGSKA (reference sequence). CDR3 length: 14 amino acids. V was clipped by 2 bases and J by 11 bases, with 16 bases between them. The CDR3, as DNA: TGCAGTGCTAGAACCCCGGGGGCTGGGACACCCCTCCACTTT. It is translated as CSARTPGAGTPLHF.

The rearrangement uses TRBV11-3 and TRBJ1-5; 12 positions match TRBD1. The V gene's germline CDR1 is SGHNT and CDR2 YENEEA. This CDR3 comprises 17 residues. The trim removed 5 bases at V and 5 bases at J, leaving 10 bases unmatched. The CDR3 spells CASSRRDRGLFDQPQHF. CDR3 coding DNA: TGTGCCAGCAGCCGCCGGGACAGGGGGCTTTTCGATCAGCCCCAGCATTTT.

A few counts support this clonotype. V gene TRBV7-9 combines with J gene TRBJ1-1; no clear D gene. V gave up 5 bases and J gave up 6 bases, with 13 bases separating them. The length of the CDR3 is 13 residues. Per the germline V gene, CDR1 is SEHNR and CDR2 is FQNEAQ (reference sequence). The CDR3 nucleotides are TGTGCCAGCAGCCCGCCGGAGGGCCCTGAAGCTTTCTTT. It encodes CASSPPEGPEAFF.

This clonotype was seen a few times. The CDR3, as DNA: TGTGCCAGCAGCTTGGGCGGGGGGCTCCAAGAGACCCAGTACTTC. As protein: CASSLGGGLQETQYF. This chain uses TRBV7-9 with TRBJ2-5, with 8 bases fitting TRBD2. The V segment lost 3 bases and the J segment 1 base; nucleotides outside the gene matches: 4. From germline, CDR1 is SEHNR and CDR2 FQNEAQ (reference sequence). This CDR3 is 15 amino acids long.

This clonotype was observed many times. V and J are TRBV7-9 and TRBJ1-2; D unclear. Trimming left V 1 base short and J 4 bases short, with 10 bases between. This CDR3 has 14 residues. Per germline, CDR1 SEHNR and CDR2 FQNEAQ (reference sequence). The CDR3 DNA follows: TGTGCCAGCAGCTTAGATCCCCACAGCTATGGCTACACCTTC. Protein sequence: CASSLDPHSYGYTF.

This chain links TRBV11-2 with TRBJ1-1; the D is unclear. This CDR3 comprises 12 residues. Germline loops: CDR1 SGHAT, CDR2 FQNNGV. V was pared by 5 bases and J by 10 bases, with 14 bases between. As DNA, the CDR3 is TGTGCCAGCAGCCGAGCCCAATCCGGAGCTTTCTTT. Protein sequence: CASSRAQSGAFF.

This clonotype was recorded many times. The chain couples TRBV29-1 to TRBJ2-3; 7 bases are shared with TRBD1. Germline V gene lookup returns CDR1 SQVTM and CDR2 ANQGSEA. Germline trimming cut 4 bases from V and 1 base from J; bases unmatched to any gene: 11. The CDR3 totals 16 residues. CDR3 in amino acids: CSVVGARGQGTDTQYF. CDR3 coding DNA: TGCAGCGTTGTGGGGGCGAGGGGGCAAGGCACAGATACGCAGTATTTT.

This clonotype appeared a few times. The J gene is TRBJ2-3, the V gene TRBV29-1; perhaps TRBD2 as D (6 bases). Germline CDR1 is SQVTM and CDR2 is ANQGSEA. The CDR3 consists of 13 residues. The V gene lost 2 bases and the J gene lost 4 bases, with 10 bases spanning the gap. CDR3 nucleotides: TGCAGCGTTGAATACGGAGGGGCAGATACGCAGTATTTT. Translation: CSVEYGGADTQYF.

At least ten counts were recorded for this clonotype. The chain recombines TRBV7-9 with TRBJ2-7, with 8 nucleotides matching TRBD2. The CDR3 is made up of 16 amino acids. In germline, CDR1 is SEHNR, CDR2 FQNEAQ (reference sequence). With 1 base clipped from V and 6 bases from J, the junction kept 11 bases outside the gene matches. The CDR3, as DNA: TGTGCCAGCAGCTTAGACCTAGCGGGCCTGGGCAGCGAGCAGTACTTC. This gives the protein CASSLDLAGLGSEQYF.

Ten or more counts support this clonotype. This chain links TRBV29-1 with TRBJ2-6; the match to TRBD1 covers 9 bases. The trim removed 6 bases at V and 0 bases at J, leaving 6 bases unmatched. Germline-derived CDR1 and CDR2 are SQVTM and ANQGSEA. The CDR3 contains 16 residues. CDR3 nucleotides: TGCAGCGTAGCACAGGGGGCTCACTCTGGGGCCAACGTCCTGACTTTC. Amino acids: CSVAQGAHSGANVLTF.

A few counts support this clonotype. The chain combines TRBV19 with TRBJ1-5; D is undetermined. The CDR3 contains 15 residues. CDR1 and CDR2 (germline): LNHDA, SQIVND (reference sequence). The V gene lost 6 bases and the J gene lost 9 bases, with 21 bases spanning the gap. Here the CDR3 reads CASSPRSGGQRPQHF. CDR3 coding DNA: TGTGCCAGTAGCCCCCGGAGTGGCGGGCAACGGCCCCAGCATTTT.